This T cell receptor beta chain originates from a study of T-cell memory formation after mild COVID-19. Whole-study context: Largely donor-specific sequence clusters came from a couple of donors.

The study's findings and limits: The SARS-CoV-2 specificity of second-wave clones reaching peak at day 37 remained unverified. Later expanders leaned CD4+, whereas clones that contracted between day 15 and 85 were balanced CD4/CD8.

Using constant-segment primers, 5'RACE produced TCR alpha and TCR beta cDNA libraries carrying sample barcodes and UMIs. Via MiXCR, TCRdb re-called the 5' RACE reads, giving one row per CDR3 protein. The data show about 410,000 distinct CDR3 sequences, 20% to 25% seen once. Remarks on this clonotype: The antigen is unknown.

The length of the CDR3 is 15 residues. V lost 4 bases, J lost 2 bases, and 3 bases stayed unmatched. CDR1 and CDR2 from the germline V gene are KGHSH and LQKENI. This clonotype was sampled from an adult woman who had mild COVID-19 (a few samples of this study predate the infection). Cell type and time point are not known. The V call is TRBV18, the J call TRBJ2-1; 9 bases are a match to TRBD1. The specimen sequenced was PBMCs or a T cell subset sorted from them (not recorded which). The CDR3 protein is CASSRDRAPYNEQFF. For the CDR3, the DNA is TGTGCCAGCTCACGGGACAGGGCCCCCTACAATGAGCAGTTCTTC.